This entry lists 26 T cell receptor beta chains sequenced from one sample in a study of T cell repertoires in cytomegalovirus infection. TCRdb fed the reads into MiXCR, producing one record per CDR3 protein. Of some 800,000 distinct CDR3 sequences in the sample, about 33% were seen once. No antigen has been assigned to these receptors. The sequencing here drew on cultured CD8+ T cells from PBMCs, taken from culture after CMV antigen stimulation. The receptors shown here come from a human donor in good health (CMV status not recorded). Some clones in this sample may be carry-over from other donors' samples.

A few counts support this clonotype. The chain employs TRBV5-1 and TRBJ2-3, with 7 bases aligning to TRBD2. V trimming: 1 base; J trimming: 0 bases; junction bases outside the gene matches: 8. The CDR3 has 17 amino acids. Per the germline V gene, CDR1 is SGHRS and CDR2 is YFSETQ. The CDR3 loop reads CASSLKILATSTDTQYF. Here the CDR3 DNA reads TGCGCCAGCAGCTTGAAGATACTAGCGACTAGCACAGATACGCAGTATTTT.

The chain uses TRBV14 and TRBJ1-1; 8 nucleotides match TRBD1. The junction had 7 bases not matched to a gene; V was cut back by 3 bases and J by 4 bases. The CDR3 has 15 amino acids. Germline values: CDR1 SGHDN, CDR2 FVKESK. The CDR3 DNA is TGTGCCAGCAGCCAGAGACAGGGGAGGGGCACTGAAGCTTTCTTT. It codes for CASSQRQGRGTEAFF.

Points on this clonotype: A read error may be the cause here, since a much bigger clone is one base away. This sequence joins TRBV7-6 and TRBJ2-3; TRBD2 aligns across 10 bases. The germline CDR1 and CDR2 sequences are SGHVS and FNYEAQ. This CDR3 is built from 16 residues. The CDR3: CANSLKAGGPPDTQYF. CDR3 nucleotides: TGTGCCAACAGCTTAAAAGCGGGGGGGCCGCCAGATACGCAGTATTTT.

The rearrangement links TRBV4-1 to TRBJ2-7; 8 bases map to TRBD1. V gave up 0 bases and J gave up 1 base; unmatched junction bases: 2. The V gene's germline CDR1 is MGHRA and CDR2 YSYEKL. The CDR3 totals 15 residues. CDR3 sequence reads: CASSQERTGSYEQYF. The CDR3 nucleotides are TGCGCCAGCAGCCAAGAGAGGACAGGGTCCTACGAGCAGTACTTC.

This clonotype was found a few times. The V call is TRBV7-6, the J call TRBJ1-1; D is unresolved. This CDR3 spans 14 amino acids. V gave up 2 bases and J gave up 5 bases, with 12 bases separating them. Germline CDR1 SGHVS, CDR2 FNYEAQ. CDR3 sequence reads: CASSLPRMGTEAFF. In DNA, the CDR3 is TGTGCCAGCAGCTTACCCAGGATGGGTACTGAAGCTTTCTTT.

The sample holds many counts of this clonotype. Written as DNA, the CDR3 is TGTGCCAGCAGTCCGCGGGACAGGGTCCGCGAGCAGTACGTC. Protein sequence: CASSPRDRVREQYV. V and J are TRBV28 and TRBJ2-7, with 9 bases aligning to TRBD1. There are 14 residues in the CDR3. After removal of 5 bases from V and 6 bases from J, the junction contained 8 bases not matched to a gene. Looked up from germline, CDR1 is MDHEN and CDR2 is SYDVKM.

To note about this clonotype: The conserved closing phenylalanine or tryptophan is absent in this CDR3, likely reflecting a read error. This chain links TRBV12-3 or TRBV12-4 with TRBJ2-1, with D uncertain. This CDR3 is built from 14 residues. V lost 6 bases and J lost 7, with 16 bases in between. CDR3 nucleotides: TGTGCCAGCAGCCCGGAGTCAGGTGGGAATGAGCAGTTCTCC. Amino acids: CASSPESGGNEQFS.

The V and J genes are TRBV5-4 and TRBJ2-7; D may correspond to TRBD1 or TRBD2 (5 bases each). The germline V and J ends were trimmed by 4 bases and 2 bases, with 13 bases remaining between them. This CDR3 comprises 14 residues. Germline-derived CDR1 and CDR2 are SGHNT and YYREEE (reference sequence). The CDR3, as DNA: TGTGCCAGCAGCAATGTTGGGACGGCCTACGAGCAGTACGTC. It codes for CASSNVGTAYEQYV.

The rearrangement uses TRBV6-6 and TRBJ2-5; D gene unclear. V lost 5 bases to trimming and J lost 0 bases, with 10 bases between them. CDR3 length: 14 amino acids. Germline assignment: CDR1 MNHNY and CDR2 SVGAGI (reference sequence). CDR3 in amino acids: CASSDWADQETQYF. The CDR3 DNA is TGTGCCAGCAGTGATTGGGCGGACCAAGAGACCCAGTACTTC.

J is TRBJ1-5 and V is TRBV7-4; D possibly corresponds to TRBD1 (6 bases). Deletions cut 9 bases from V and 2 bases from J, with 11 bases between. The V gene's germline CDR1 is SGHVT and CDR2 SQSDAQ. This CDR3 is 13 amino acids long. CDR3 in DNA: TGTGCCAGAAACAGGGTGGGCAATCAGCCCCAGCATTTT. This encodes CARNRVGNQPQHF.

DNA for the CDR3: TGTGCCAGCAGCGTGGGGCCGGACAGGGGGCGCGGCTACACCTTC. Protein: CASSVGPDRGRGYTF. This chain links TRBV9 with TRBJ1-2; TRBD1 matches 11 bases. The CDR3 extends over 15 amino acids. V shed 2 bases, J shed 8 bases, and the junction held 8 bases outside the gene matches. The germline CDR1 and CDR2 sequences are SGDLS and YYNGEE.

This clonotype was detected a few times. The V call is TRBV6-6, the J call TRBJ1-4; D remains ambiguous. CDR1 and CDR2 from the germline V gene are MNHNY and SVGAGI (reference sequence). This CDR3 spans 18 amino acids. Deletions cut 0 bases from V and 0 bases from J, with 14 bases between. This chain's CDR3 is CASSYSNEEPATNEKLFF. In DNA form, the CDR3 reads TGTGCCAGCAGTTACTCGAATGAGGAACCCGCAACTAATGAAAAACTGTTTTTT.

This clonotype was seen only a few times. The V gene is TRBV9, the J gene TRBJ2-1; 12 positions match TRBD2. The J segment lost 4 bases and the V segment lost 0 bases, leaving 5 bases of the junction unmatched. In germline, CDR1 is SGDLS, CDR2 YYNGEE. This CDR3 region has 17 residues. CDR3: CASSVGPTSGGYNEQFF. The CDR3 nucleotides read TGTGCCAGCAGCGTAGGCCCTACTAGCGGGGGGTACAATGAGCAGTTCTTC.

This clonotype has a handful of counts. V is TRBV15 and J is TRBJ2-7, with 8 bases identical to TRBD1. The CDR3 loop spans 15 amino acids. V lost 4 bases, J lost 5 bases, and 10 bases stayed unmatched. Germline loops: CDR1 LNHNV, CDR2 YYDKDF (reference sequence). The CDR3 bases are TGTGCCACCAGCACGCCGGACAGGGAGACGGACGAGCAGTACTTC. As protein: CATSTPDRETDEQYF.

The sample holds a few counts of this clonotype. The rearrangement uses TRBV10-3 and TRBJ1-6, with D perhaps TRBD1 (5 bases). Trimming took off 0 bases at V and 6 bases at J, with 12 bases between the two ends. The V gene's germline CDR1 is ENHRY and CDR2 SYGVKD. CDR3 length equals 16 residues. The CDR3 reads CAISESLQGGNSPLHF. Here the CDR3 DNA reads TGTGCCATCAGTGAGTCCCTGCAGGGTGGTAATTCACCCCTCCACTTT.

This sequence joins TRBV7-3 and TRBJ2-3; TRBD2 matches at 9 bases. Losses at the gene ends were 5 bases for V and 2 bases for J; bases not matched to a gene: 5. Germline V gene sequence: CDR1 SGHTA, CDR2 FQGTGA. The CDR3 is 15 amino acids. The CDR3 reads CASSPTSGLTDTQYF. DNA of the CDR3: TGTGCCAGCAGCCCGACTAGCGGACTCACAGATACGCAGTATTTT.

Concerning this clonotype: Just one base apart from a much larger clone, this may be a read error. The chain's CDR3 is CASSFGLYYEQYF. The CDR3 coding sequence is TGTGCCAGCAGCTTTGGGCTCTACTACGAGCAGTACTTC. The chain uses TRBV7-2 and TRBJ2-7; D is uncertain. V was trimmed by 3 bases and J by 3 bases, leaving 9 bases between them. The CDR3 extends over 13 amino acids. Germline-derived CDR1 and CDR2 are SGHTA and FQGNSA.

This clonotype showed up just a few times. The V call is TRBV7-6, the J call TRBJ2-2; 9 nucleotides match TRBD1. V shed 6 bases, J shed 6 bases, and the junction held 8 bases outside the gene matches. Germline-derived CDR1 and CDR2 are SGHVS and FNYEAQ. The CDR3 extends over 15 amino acids. The CDR3 DNA follows: TGTGCCAGCAGGTTGGGACAGGGTTTTCCCGGGGAGCTGTTTTTT. Amino acid sequence: CASRLGQGFPGELFF.

This clonotype was picked up a small number of times. This rearrangement joins TRBV4-1 to TRBJ1-5, with no clear D. The germline CDR1 and CDR2 sequences are MGHRA and YSYEKL. The CDR3 loop spans 14 amino acids. V shed 0 bases and J shed 3 bases, with 6 bases lying between them. CDR3 loop: CASSQEGFNQPQHF. Written as DNA, the CDR3 is TGCGCCAGCAGCCAAGAGGGGTTCAATCAGCCCCAGCATTTT.

The V gene is TRBV29-1, the J gene TRBJ1-2, with D possibly TRBD1 on 5 matching bases. The CDR3 covers 17 residues. Germline V gene data show CDR1 as SQVTM and CDR2 as ANQGSEA. The V and J ends lost 1 base and 0 bases respectively, with 18 bases between them. CDR3 region: CSVEGVIQDPSNYGYTF. The CDR3 DNA is TGCAGCGTTGAAGGGGTAATACAGGACCCCTCTAACTATGGCTACACCTTC.

This clonotype showed up many times. The chain couples TRBV7-3 to TRBJ2-5, with 16 nucleotides matching TRBD2. V was clipped by 5 bases and J by 5 bases; unmatched bases: 5. There are 16 residues in the CDR3. CDR1 is SGHTA, CDR2 FQGTGA, per germline. The CDR3 protein is CASSPGLAGGPETQYF. The CDR3 DNA is TGTGCCAGCAGCCCGGGACTAGCGGGGGGGCCGGAGACCCAGTACTTC.

The chain recombines TRBV6-4 with TRBJ2-1; 10 bases are shared with TRBD2. The CDR3 runs to 16 residues. Trimming cost V 5 bases and J 3 bases; bases outside gene matches: 7. Per germline, CDR1 MRHNA and CDR2 SNTAGT. The CDR3 nucleotides read TGTGCCAGCAGTAAAAGCGGGGGGGCCTACTACAATGAGCAGTTCTTC. Translation gives CASSKSGGAYYNEQFF.

The chain employs TRBV11-2 and TRBJ2-1; 11 bases map to TRBD1. The CDR3 has 15 residues. J lost 9 bases, V lost 4 bases, and 8 bases had no gene match. CDR1 and CDR2 from the germline V gene are SGHAT and FQNNGV. CDR3 residues: CASSWTGQGVFEQFF. The CDR3 DNA reads TGTGCCAGCAGCTGGACGGGACAGGGGGTTTTTGAGCAGTTCTTC.

This clonotype has ten or more counts. V usage is TRBV7-9 and J usage is TRBJ2-7; possible D gene TRBD1, 6 bases. Germline V gene sequence: CDR1 SEHNR, CDR2 FQNEAQ (reference sequence). V gave up 4 bases and J gave up 3 bases, with 13 bases separating them. There are 14 residues in the CDR3. CDR3 region: CASSSRTAHYEQYF. CDR3 nucleotides: TGTGCCAGCAGCTCCCGGACAGCCCACTACGAGCAGTACTTC.

This clonotype has just a few counts. The chain employs TRBV10-2 and TRBJ2-7; 8 bases match TRBD2. The CDR3 has 13 amino acids. The trim removed 2 bases at V and 5 bases at J, leaving 2 bases unmatched. CDR1 is WSHSY and CDR2 is SAAADI in the germline V gene. CDR3 DNA sequence: TGCGCCAGCAGTGAGGGACTAGCCGACGAGCAGTACTTC. It encodes CASSEGLADEQYF.

This clonotype showed up just a few times. V and J are TRBV7-9 and TRBJ1-5; the D gene is possibly TRBD1 (6 bases). CDR3 length equals 15 residues. The V end lost 2 bases, the J end lost 0 bases, and 8 bases lay between the germline ends. The V gene's germline CDR1 is SEHNR and CDR2 FQNEAQ (reference sequence). The chain's CDR3 is CASSLRTASNQPQHF. CDR3 nucleotides: TGTGCCAGCAGCTTAAGGACAGCTAGCAATCAGCCCCAGCATTTT.